This TCR beta chain was documented in a study of blood T cells in healthy people across ages. Study-level background: Template switching recovered approximately one barcoded beta molecule for every two T cells.

Samples each yielded at least 5 micrograms of total RNA. This clonotype occurred a few times. What it recognizes is unknown. Study-level points and caveats: Older age coincided with a roughly linear decline in TCR beta diversity per million T cells.

A second 7 to 11 cycle PCR used barcoded and J-beta primers. TCRdb reprocessed the 5' RACE reads via MiXCR and lists one record per CDR3 protein. The data show around 1,000,000 distinct CDR3 sequences, about 25% seen once. V shed 4 bases and J shed 5 bases, with 14 bases lying between them. The CDR3 totals 14 residues. Germline CDR1 is SGHTA and CDR2 is FQGNSA. Separately, the same data were catalogued under a study of T cells of mothers and their children.

The receptor's source is a girl aged 2 to 10 in good health. This sequence joins TRBV7-2 and TRBJ2-5; a possible D gene is TRBD1 (6 bases). Source material: blood. CDR3: CASSSLTGAETQYF. CDR3 DNA: TGTGCCAGCAGCTCCCTGACAGGAGCGGAGACCCAGTACTTC.